This T cell receptor beta chain was identified during a study of blood T cell repertoires in COVID-19 (dated by TCRdb to about 2020). With respect to the entire study: Collaborator samples came from the United States, Italy and Spain and covered acute and convalescent phases of COVID-19. Nearly every sample came with metadata listing a de-identified subject ID, COVID-19 status, age in years and sex. The prospective study material was composed of cDNA or gDNA derived from T cells, B-cell-depleted T cells, or PBMCs. Deeply sampled blood TCRbeta repertoires from subjects exposed to, actively infected with, or recovered from COVID-19 were included in the dataset. The samples were drawn from the first 160 participants of the ongoing ImmuneRACE study and from 1,254 subjects provided by 6 global collaborators. The repertoires were released in a freely available public database intended as a resource for research on the immune response to SARS-CoV-2. Where available, HLA class I and class II types were obtained from metadata supplied by the sample provider rather than from assay-based typing. General findings and caveats noted by the study authors: The quantity of clinical and demographic metadata differed by source and by participant and was supplied without curation.

TCRbeta CDR3 regions were amplified from genomic DNA using the immunoSEQ Assay, a bias-controlled multiplex PCR. In the paper's pipeline: Within the assay, amplification of reference gene primers was used to estimate how many nucleated cells each sample contained. To quantify the absolute abundance of each unique TCRbeta CDR3 rearrangement, sequence reads were collapsed and filtered. For each sample, productive Simpson clonality was calculated as the square root of Simpson's diversity index over productive rearrangements. What TCRdb holds here is the immuneACCESS table cut down to in-frame rearrangements. Part of the clones is not present; checked against another copy, under half of the missing clones reflect an unresolved V gene, and the others are unexplained. The D gene and trimming were derived from the DNA, and the V and J assignments and clone size from that table. The sample table holds 88,000 or so clones, of which 75% to 90% were seen once. Around 10% of the sample rests with the top ten.

This clone has just one count. Its antigen is still unknown. The input lacks base qualities; no much larger clone sits a single base away. The collaborating institutions used their own protocols to collect whole blood in K2EDTA tubes. For TCRbeta analysis, collaborator samples were shipped as frozen whole blood, as isolated PBMCs, or as DNA extracted from either sample type. What was sequenced was peripheral blood. The clonotype originates from a human donor in a cohort sampled during active COVID-19.

CDR3 loop: CASSSQGLWLETQYF. At the DNA level, the sequence is TGTGCCAGCAGCTCCCAGGGGCTGTGGTTAGAGACCCAGTACTTC. The rearranged segments are TRBV7-6 and TRBJ2-5; TRBD1 is a possible D gene, resting on 6 matching bases. CDR1 SGHVS and CDR2 FNYEAQ are derived from the germline V gene. The CDR3 starts with the cysteine, ends with the phenylalanine, and has 15 residues. Only the CDR3 portion is preserved as DNA: 45 bases, with reading frame beginning at the first base. The V end loses 4 bases and the J end loses 4 bases, and a stretch of 16 bases separates them.